The present T cell receptor (beta chain) was sequenced within a study of T cell repertoires in cytomegalovirus infection. Study information: Through public TCR beta signatures, both CMV infection and matching HLA type were indicated.

Study-level results: Of the TCR beta families, the public ones yielded a cumulative frequency that identified carriers of CMV plus the relevant HLA. HLA-C-restricted TCR beta clonotypes specific for CMV led the ex vivo response.

Looked up from germline, CDR1 is MDHEN and CDR2 is SYDVKM. This CDR3 is built from 16 residues. TCRdb reanalysed the reads using MiXCR and keeps one entry per CDR3 protein. Of fewer than 700,000 distinct CDR3 sequences in the sample, 20% to 25% were seen once. Remarks on this clonotype: Antigen specificity is unknown. An end of the junction does not agree with germline; a read error may underlie this.

The specimen was CD8+ T cells from PBMCs. The chain couples TRBV28 to TRBJ2-3, with D perhaps TRBD2 (6 bases). The receptor's source is a human donor in good health (CMV status not recorded). Some clones in this sample may be carry-over from other donors' samples. The CDR3 protein is CANSFRVRDFPDLKYF. The CDR3 coding sequence is TGTGCCAACAGTTTCCGGGTCCGGGACTTCCCCGACCTGAAGTATTTT.